Detailed here is one T cell receptor (beta chain). Its antigen is still unknown. The entry originates in a study of T-cell memory formation after mild COVID-19. Study-level findings and limits: Researchers report contracting CD4+ clones mostly in CM and EM, with CD8+ clones in EMRA. Clones that contracted from day 15 to 85 were balanced CD4/CD8, while later expanders leaned CD4+.

CDR3 length: 14 amino acids. Trimming pared 6 bases from V and 5 bases from J, leaving 17 bases between. Via MiXCR, TCRdb re-called the 5' RACE reads, giving one row per CDR3 protein. The table has approximately 480,000 distinct CDR3 sequences, about 20% seen once. What was sequenced was PBMCs or a T cell subset sorted from them (not recorded which). This chain connects TRBV12-3 or TRBV12-4 to TRBJ2-7; D might be TRBD1 (7 bases). The TCR was taken from an adult woman who had mild COVID-19 (a few samples of this study predate the infection). Cell type and time point are not known. The DNA of the CDR3 is TGTGCCAGCAGAACCCTAGGAGGGGGCGACGAGCAGTACTTC. Its translation: CASRTLGGGDEQYF.